This T cell receptor (beta chain) comes out of a study of a mutant IDH1 vaccine in newly diagnosed glioma. About the research overall: Vaccines were begun 4-6 weeks after radiotherapy alone, or with temozolomide cycles. General observations from the study: Pseudoprogression apparently lacked any relation to changes in top peripheral T cell clonotypes.

Generated by immunoSEQ multiplex PCR, the TCRdb table keeps only in-frame clones and is missing some. The data show approximately 100,000 clones, roughly 89% seen once. Time point meaning: week 47, end of study. One vaccine dose held 300 ug of mutant IDH1 20-mer peptide and came with topical imiquimod. There were eight vaccinations for patients, given in weeks 1, 3, 5, 7, 11, 15, 19 and 23. With regard to this clone: Its antigen is as yet unknown.

The V gene's germline CDR1 is SNHLY and CDR2 FYNNEI. Trimming removed 2 bases from V and 6 bases from J, with 10 bases in between. CDR3 length: 13 amino acids. The V gene is TRBV2, the J gene TRBJ1-1; unclear D gene. This clonotype originated in a woman aged 45-60 years with glioma. Sequences were derived from PBMCs, sampled from a glioma patient whose treatment included an IDH1 peptide vaccine. The CDR3 loop is CASSEYQESEAFF. CDR3 DNA sequence: TGTGCCAGCAGTGAATACCAGGAGTCTGAAGCTTTCTTT. The variable domain in full, with the rest retrieved from reference TRBV2 and TRBJ1-1, is EPEVTQTPSHQVTQMGQEVILRCVPISNHLYFYWYRQILGQKVEFLVSFYNNEISEKSEIFDDQFSVERPDGSNFTLKIRSTKLEDSAMYFCASSEYQESEAFFGQGTRLTVV.